The 19 T cell receptor beta chains presented below share a single source sample, sequenced in a study of blood T cell repertoires in COVID-19. Data came from immunoSEQ multiplex PCR; TCRdb stores just in-frame clones and leaves some out. The table has 450,000 to 600,000 clones, 87% seen once. What was sequenced was PBMCs or T cells enriched from blood (not recorded which). These receptors all stem from a woman aged 18-29 years who had recovered from COVID-19.

A few counts support this clone. Here the CDR3 DNA reads TGCGCCAGCAGTCCGGGGATCGGTAATGAAAAACTGTTTTTT. Its protein product is CASSPGIGNEKLFF. The V call is TRBV4-1, the J call TRBJ1-4; D remains ambiguous. CDR1 MGHRA and CDR2 YSYEKL come from the germline V gene. V lost 6 bases, J lost 4 bases, and 12 bases lay in between. CDR3 size: 14 residues.

V gene TRBV5-1 combines with J gene TRBJ2-5; D unclear. Per the germline V gene, CDR1 is SGHRS and CDR2 is YFSETQ. CDR3 length: 16 residues. V was cut by 2 bases and J by 5 bases, with 19 bases left in between. The CDR3 bases are TGCGCCAGCAGCTTATCGCCGACGGGTAAATGGGAGACCCAGTACTTC. Translating gives CASSLSPTGKWETQYF.

The gene calls are TRBV2 and TRBJ2-1; the match to TRBD2 covers 12 bases. Germline V gene data show CDR1 as SNHLY and CDR2 as FYNNEI. V dropped 5 bases and J dropped 5; count of bases not matched to a gene: 4. The CDR3 runs 15 residues. CDR3 sequence: CASSRTSGENNEQFF. The CDR3, as DNA: TGTGCCAGCAGTCGGACTAGCGGGGAGAACAATGAGCAGTTCTTC.

This clone appeared once. The V call is TRBV10-2, the J call TRBJ2-2; 8 bases line up with TRBD2. This CDR3 has 17 residues. Per the germline V gene, CDR1 is WSHSY and CDR2 is SAAADI. The ends lost 4 bases at V and 0 bases at J; junction bases unmatched: 7. The chain's CDR3 is CASSAGRGGANTGELFF. The CDR3 nucleotides read TGCGCCAGCAGTGCTGGCCGGGGGGGCGCGAACACCGGGGAGCTGTTTTTT.

The gene calls are TRBV5-1 and TRBJ2-2; TRBD1 matches 9 bases. The V segment lost 4 bases and the J segment 4 bases; nucleotides outside the gene matches: 5. The germline CDR1 and CDR2 sequences are SGHRS and YFSETQ. The CDR3 is 15 amino acids. CDR3 coding DNA: TGCGCCAGCAGCCGGGGACAGGGAGTCACCGGGGAGCTGTTTTTT. As protein: CASSRGQGVTGELFF.

This clone was recorded a few times. The chain joins TRBV4-1 to TRBJ1-1, with 10 bases fitting TRBD1. From germline, CDR1 is MGHRA and CDR2 YSYEKL. The CDR3 contains 16 residues. V dropped 0 bases and J dropped 7; count of bases not matched to a gene: 8. CDR3: CASSQDSRRDRGEAFF. CDR3 coding DNA: TGCGCCAGCAGCCAAGATAGTAGGAGGGACAGGGGTGAAGCTTTCTTT.

The gene calls are TRBV15 and TRBJ2-7; TRBD1 matches 8 bases. The CDR3 runs 14 residues. V shed 0 bases, J shed 6 bases, and the junction held 4 bases outside the gene matches. The germline V gene encodes CDR1 LNHNV and CDR2 YYDKDF (reference sequence). The DNA for the CDR3 is TGTGCCACCAGCAGAGATTTTACAGGGGGCGAGCAGTACTTC. It yields the protein CATSRDFTGGEQYF.

This chain connects TRBV11-2 to TRBJ2-3; 15 bases fit TRBD2. Germline V gives CDR1 SGHAT, CDR2 FQNNGV. The trim removed 4 bases at V and 5 bases at J, leaving 13 bases unmatched. The CDR3 contains 19 residues. CDR3 DNA sequence: TGTGCCAGCAGCTCCATGGGGACTAGCGGGGGGCCAAGTAGAGATACGCAGTATTTT. Encoded protein: CASSSMGTSGGPSRDTQYF.

This chain links TRBV28 with TRBJ1-5, with D possibly matching TRBD1 (6 bases). The CDR3 runs 16 residues. V gave up 7 bases and J gave up 4 bases, with 20 bases separating them. Germline V CDR1 and CDR2: MDHEN, SYDVKM. The CDR3 is CASTPVGVGANQPQHF. The CDR3, as DNA: TGTGCCAGCACCCCCGTCGGGGTGGGGGCAAATCAGCCCCAGCATTTT. The full variable domain, completed using reference TRBV28 and TRBJ1-5, is DVKVTQSSRYLVKRTGEKVFLECVQDMDHENMFWYRQDPGLGLRLIYFSYDVKMKEKGDIPEGYSVSREKKERFSLILESASTNQTSMYLCASTPVGVGANQPQHFGDGTRLSIL.

The chain has TRBV4-2 and TRBJ1-5; D is unclear. There are 13 residues in the CDR3. Trimming left V 0 bases short and J 11 bases short, with 11 bases between. From germline, CDR1 is LGHNA and CDR2 YNFKEQ. The CDR3 DNA sequence: TGTGCCAGCAGCCAAGATTTTAGCACGACCCAGCATTTT. Translating it yields CASSQDFSTTQHF.

The count of this clone is one. The J gene is TRBJ1-2, the V gene TRBV9; D not resolved. The V gene lost 0 bases and the J gene lost 0 bases, with 9 bases spanning the gap. The CDR3 runs 15 residues. CDR1 and CDR2 from the germline V gene are SGDLS and YYNGEE. CDR3 residues: CASSVDPGPNYGYTF. The CDR3 coding sequence is TGTGCCAGCAGCGTAGATCCGGGTCCTAACTATGGCTACACCTTC.

This clone appeared once. The V gene is TRBV6-5, the J gene TRBJ2-1; D possibly corresponds to TRBD1 (6 bases). V was shortened by 2 bases and J by 4 bases, with 12 bases between the two germline ends. This CDR3 contains 15 residues. The germline V gene encodes CDR1 MNHEY and CDR2 SVGAGI. CDR3 region: CASSYLPTGYNEQFF. The CDR3, as DNA: TGTGCCAGCAGTTACCTCCCTACAGGGTACAATGAGCAGTTCTTC.

This clone was seen only a few times. CDR3 DNA: TGTGCCAGCAGCCAAGGAGACAGGGCCTACGAGCAGTACTTC. Its translation is CASSQGDRAYEQYF. The chain recombines TRBV3-1 (or the pseudogene TRBV3-2) with TRBJ2-7; the match to TRBD1 covers 7 bases. Germline CDR1 reads LGHDT; CDR2 reads YNNKEL (reference sequence). This CDR3 contains 14 residues. Trimming cost V 1 base and J 2 bases; bases outside gene matches: 2.

The chain couples TRBV5-1 to TRBJ1-2; D is possibly TRBD1 (6 bases). V lost 0 bases and J lost 9, with 15 bases in between. Germline values: CDR1 SGHRS, CDR2 YFSETQ. This CDR3 is 14 amino acids long. The CDR3 DNA is TGCGCCAGCAGCTTGGGGACAGAGCTTGAGAGCTACACCTTC. It encodes CASSLGTELESYTF.

CDR3 DNA sequence: TGCGCCAGCAGCCAAGATAGGGGATTCGGCACAGATACGCAGTATTTT. It is translated as CASSQDRGFGTDTQYF. The chain employs TRBV4-1 and TRBJ2-3, with D possibly TRBD1 on 5 matching bases. Per the germline V gene, CDR1 is MGHRA and CDR2 is YSYEKL. The V gene lost 0 bases and the J gene lost 1 base, with 11 bases spanning the gap. This CDR3 is 16 amino acids long.

This clone appeared once. DNA of the CDR3: TGTGCCAGCAGCTTCTACGGGGGGGGCACAGATACGCAGTATTTT. Translation gives CASSFYGGGTDTQYF. V usage is TRBV7-2 and J usage is TRBJ2-3, with 8 bases fitting TRBD2. This CDR3 region has 15 residues. CDR1 is SGHTA and CDR2 is FQGNSA in the germline V gene. V lost 3 bases, J lost 1 base, and 3 bases stayed unmatched.

The chain recombines TRBV9 with TRBJ1-5, with D hard to call. This CDR3 is 15 amino acids long. Germline V lookup: CDR1 SGDLS, CDR2 YYNGEE. Between the trimmed V and J ends, which lost 3 bases and 4 bases, there was a span of 14 bases. In DNA, the CDR3 is TGTGCCAGCAGCGCCCCCTTACTACCGAATCAGCCCCAGCATTTT. Amino acids: CASSAPLLPNQPQHF.

With regard to this clone: Different DNA sequences within this sample yield the same CDR3. The J gene is TRBJ1-1, the V gene TRBV18, with D maybe TRBD1 (6 bases). Germline loops: CDR1 KGHSH, CDR2 LQKENI. V lost 2 bases and J 3 bases, leaving 10 bases between the germline ends. The CDR3 totals 14 residues. In DNA form, the CDR3 reads TGTGCCAGCTCACCAAGAAACAGGGACACTGAAGCTTTCTTT. It specifies CASSPRNRDTEAFF.

J is TRBJ2-7 and V is TRBV2; 8 nucleotides agree with TRBD2. J was trimmed by 2 bases and V by 4 bases; bases with no gene match: 16. The germline V gene encodes CDR1 SNHLY and CDR2 FYNNEI. This CDR3 has 18 residues. CDR3 in amino acids: CASSVSRLNIAGTYEQYF. As DNA, the CDR3 is TGTGCCAGCAGTGTCAGTCGTCTTAATATAGCGGGGACCTACGAGCAGTACTTC.